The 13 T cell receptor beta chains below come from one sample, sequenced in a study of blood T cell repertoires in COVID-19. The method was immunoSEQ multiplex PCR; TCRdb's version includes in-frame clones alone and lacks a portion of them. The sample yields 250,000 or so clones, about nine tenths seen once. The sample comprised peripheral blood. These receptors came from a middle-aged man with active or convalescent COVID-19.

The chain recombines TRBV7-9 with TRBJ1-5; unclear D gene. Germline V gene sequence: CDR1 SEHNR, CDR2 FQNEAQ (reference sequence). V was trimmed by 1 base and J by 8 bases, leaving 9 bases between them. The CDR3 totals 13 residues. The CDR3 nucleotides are TGTGCCAGCAGCTTAGTATTCGGAGAGCCCCAGCATTTT. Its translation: CASSLVFGEPQHF. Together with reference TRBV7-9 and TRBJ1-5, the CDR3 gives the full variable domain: DTGVSQNPRHKITKRGQNVTFRCDPISEHNRLYWYRQTLGQGPEFLTYFQNEAQLEKSRLLSDRFSAERPKGSFSTLEIQRTEQGDSAMYLCASSLVFGEPQHFGDGTRLSIL.

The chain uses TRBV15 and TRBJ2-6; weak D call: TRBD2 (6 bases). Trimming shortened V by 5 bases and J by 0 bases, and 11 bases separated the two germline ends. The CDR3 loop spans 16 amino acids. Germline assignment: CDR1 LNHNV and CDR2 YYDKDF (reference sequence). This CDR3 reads CATSRDLNSGANVLTF. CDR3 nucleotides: TGTGCCACCAGCCGGGACTTAAACTCTGGGGCCAACGTCCTGACTTTC.

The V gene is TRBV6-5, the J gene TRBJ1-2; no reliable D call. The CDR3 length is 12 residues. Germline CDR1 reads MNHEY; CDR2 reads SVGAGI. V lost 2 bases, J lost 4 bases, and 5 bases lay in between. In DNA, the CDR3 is TGTGCCAGCAGTTACGGAGGCTATGGCTACACCTTC. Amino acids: CASSYGGYGYTF.

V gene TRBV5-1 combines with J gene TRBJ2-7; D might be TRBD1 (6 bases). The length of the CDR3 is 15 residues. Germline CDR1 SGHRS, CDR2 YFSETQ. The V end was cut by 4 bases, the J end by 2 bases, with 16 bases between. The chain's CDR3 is CASSHRGEGAYEQYF. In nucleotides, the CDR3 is TGCGCCAGCAGCCACAGAGGCGAGGGGGCCTACGAGCAGTACTTC.

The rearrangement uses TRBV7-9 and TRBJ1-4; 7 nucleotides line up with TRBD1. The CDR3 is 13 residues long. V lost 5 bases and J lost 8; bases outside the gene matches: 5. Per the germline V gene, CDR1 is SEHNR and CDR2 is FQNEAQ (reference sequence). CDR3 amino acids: CASSPGTEEKLFF. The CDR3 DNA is TGTGCCAGCAGCCCTGGGACAGAGGAAAAACTGTTTTTT.

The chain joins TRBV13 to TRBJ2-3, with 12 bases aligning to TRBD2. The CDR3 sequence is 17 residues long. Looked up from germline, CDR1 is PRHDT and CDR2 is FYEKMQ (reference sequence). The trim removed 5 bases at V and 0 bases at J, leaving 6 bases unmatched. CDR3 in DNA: TGTGCCAGCAGCACCTGGACTAGCGGGGCCAGCACAGATACGCAGTATTTT. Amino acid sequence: CASSTWTSGASTDTQYF.

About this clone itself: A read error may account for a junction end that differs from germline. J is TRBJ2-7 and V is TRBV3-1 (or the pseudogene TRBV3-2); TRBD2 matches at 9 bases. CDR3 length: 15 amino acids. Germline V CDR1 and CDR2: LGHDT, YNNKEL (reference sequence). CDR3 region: CASSQGPGTSSFPSF. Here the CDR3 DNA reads TGTGCCAGCAGCCAGGGTCCCGGGACTAGCAGTTTCCCCTCTTTC.

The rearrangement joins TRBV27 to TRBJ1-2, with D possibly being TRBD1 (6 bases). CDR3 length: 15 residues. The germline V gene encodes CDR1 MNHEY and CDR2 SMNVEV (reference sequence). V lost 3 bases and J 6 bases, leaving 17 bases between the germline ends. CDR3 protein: CASSFAGGQKNGYTF. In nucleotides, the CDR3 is TGTGCCAGCAGTTTCGCGGGCGGACAGAAGAATGGCTACACCTTC.

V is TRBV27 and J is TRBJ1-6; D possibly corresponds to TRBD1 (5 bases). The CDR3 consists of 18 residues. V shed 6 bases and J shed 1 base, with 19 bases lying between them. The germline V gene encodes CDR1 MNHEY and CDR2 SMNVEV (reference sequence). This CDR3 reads CASRGRLIDPSYNSPLHF. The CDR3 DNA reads TGTGCCAGCAGGGGGCGTTTAATTGATCCGTCCTATAATTCACCCCTCCACTTT.

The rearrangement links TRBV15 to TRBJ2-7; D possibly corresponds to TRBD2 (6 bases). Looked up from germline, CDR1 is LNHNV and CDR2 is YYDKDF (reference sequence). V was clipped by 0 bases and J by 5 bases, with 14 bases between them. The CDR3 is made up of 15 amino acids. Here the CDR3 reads CATSRDLGLTDEQYF. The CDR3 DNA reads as TGTGCCACCAGCAGAGATCTCGGACTAACTGACGAGCAGTACTTC. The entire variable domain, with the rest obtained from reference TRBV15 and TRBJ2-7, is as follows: DAMVIQNPRYQVTQFGKPVTLSCSQTLNHNVMYWYQQKSSQAPKLLFHYYDKDFNNEADTPDNFQSRRPNTSFCFLDIRSPGLGDTAMYLCATSRDLGLTDEQYFGPGTRLTVT.

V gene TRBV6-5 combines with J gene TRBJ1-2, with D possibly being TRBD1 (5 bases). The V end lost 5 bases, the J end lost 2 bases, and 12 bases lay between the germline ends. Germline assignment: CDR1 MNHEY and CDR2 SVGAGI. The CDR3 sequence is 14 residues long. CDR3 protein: CASSKRRGNYGYTF. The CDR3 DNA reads TGTGCCAGCAGTAAGCGGCGGGGGAACTATGGCTACACCTTC.

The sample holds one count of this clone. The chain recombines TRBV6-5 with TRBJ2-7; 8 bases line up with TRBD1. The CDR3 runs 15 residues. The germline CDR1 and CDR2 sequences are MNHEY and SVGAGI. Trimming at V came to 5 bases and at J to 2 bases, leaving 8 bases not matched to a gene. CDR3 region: CASSRADRGAYEQYF. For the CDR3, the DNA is TGTGCCAGCAGTCGCGCCGACAGGGGCGCCTACGAGCAGTACTTC.

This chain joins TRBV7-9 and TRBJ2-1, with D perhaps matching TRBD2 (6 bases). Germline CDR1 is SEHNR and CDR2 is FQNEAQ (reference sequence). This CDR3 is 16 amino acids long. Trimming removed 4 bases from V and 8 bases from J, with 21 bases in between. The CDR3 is CASSSRLVQSRYEQFF. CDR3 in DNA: TGTGCCAGCAGCTCAAGACTAGTCCAGAGTAGGTATGAGCAGTTCTTC.